This entry concerns a single T cell receptor (beta chain). Its antigen remains unidentified. V was pared by 5 bases and J by 5 bases, with 15 bases between. Per the germline V gene, CDR1 is MNHEY and CDR2 is SVGAGI. This CDR3 is 14 amino acids long. It was with 60 Vbeta and 13 Jbeta primers that the PCR ran. Sequencing used immunoSEQ multiplex PCR; TCRdb keeps in-frame clones, though not all of them. This sample has more than 95,000 clones; approximately 78% occur once, and the top ten carry approximately 11%. The record originates from a study of cytomegalovirus exposure and HLA in healthy donors. Study at large: Among roughly 190 million T cells, an earlier analysis found roughly 110 million unique TCR beta sequences.

The study, taken as a whole, reports: Within the data, a cluster of highly shared sequence variants was likely a sequencing artifact. Data from an earlier analysis indicated that most TCR beta V segments were productive either about 90% or about 30% of the time. Rarity held for most TCR sequences, but there were some public TCRs that occurred in many donors.

The sequence came from a man aged 25 to 40 in good health and CMV-seropositive. The sample taken for sequencing was PBMCs. The chain recombines TRBV6-5 with TRBJ2-5; D perhaps matches TRBD1 (7 bases). The CDR3 DNA follows: TGTGCCAGCAGTGAGCCCAGGGGGAGGGAGACCCAGTACTTC. Its protein is CASSEPRGRETQYF.